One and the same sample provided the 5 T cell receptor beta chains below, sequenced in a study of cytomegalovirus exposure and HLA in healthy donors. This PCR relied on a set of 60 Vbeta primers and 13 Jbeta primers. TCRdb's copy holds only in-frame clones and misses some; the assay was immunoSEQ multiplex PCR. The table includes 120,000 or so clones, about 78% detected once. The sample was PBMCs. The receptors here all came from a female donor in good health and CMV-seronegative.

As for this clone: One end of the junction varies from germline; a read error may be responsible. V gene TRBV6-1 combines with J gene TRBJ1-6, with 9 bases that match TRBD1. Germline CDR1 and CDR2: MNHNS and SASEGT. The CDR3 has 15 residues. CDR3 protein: CASRDLTGGSSPFHF. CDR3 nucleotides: TGTGCCAGCAGGGATTTGACAGGGGGTAGTTCACCCTTCCACTTT.

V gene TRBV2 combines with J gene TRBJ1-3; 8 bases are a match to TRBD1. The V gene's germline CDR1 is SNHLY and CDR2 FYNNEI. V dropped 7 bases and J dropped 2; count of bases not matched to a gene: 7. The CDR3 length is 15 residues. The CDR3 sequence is CASMSMDRAGNTIYF. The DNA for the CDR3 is TGTGCCAGCATGTCAATGGACAGGGCTGGAAACACCATATATTTT.

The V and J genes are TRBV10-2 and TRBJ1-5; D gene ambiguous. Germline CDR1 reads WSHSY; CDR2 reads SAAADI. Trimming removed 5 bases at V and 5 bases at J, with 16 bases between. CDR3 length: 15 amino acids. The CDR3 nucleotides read TGCGCCAGCAGTCCGACTGAGCTTCTTGATCAGCCCCAGCATTTT. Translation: CASSPTELLDQPQHF.

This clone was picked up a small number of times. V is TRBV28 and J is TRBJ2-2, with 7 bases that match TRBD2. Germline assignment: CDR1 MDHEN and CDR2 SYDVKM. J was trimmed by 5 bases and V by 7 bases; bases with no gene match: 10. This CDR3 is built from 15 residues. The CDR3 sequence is CASTVAGRRTGELFF. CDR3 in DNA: TGTGCCAGCACTGTAGCGGGCCGTAGGACCGGGGAGCTGTTTTTT.

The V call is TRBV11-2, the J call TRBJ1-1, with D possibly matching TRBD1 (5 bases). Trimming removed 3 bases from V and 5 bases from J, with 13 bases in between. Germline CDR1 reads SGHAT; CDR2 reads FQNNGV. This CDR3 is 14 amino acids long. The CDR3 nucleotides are TGTGCCAGCAGCTTTCAGGGTGGAGAGACTGAAGCTTTCTTT. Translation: CASSFQGGETEAFF. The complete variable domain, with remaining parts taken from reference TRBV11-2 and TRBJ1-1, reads EAGVAQSPRYKIIEKRQSVAFWCNPISGHATLYWYQQILGQGPKLLIQFQNNGVVDDSQLPKDRFSAERLKGVDSTLKIQPAKLEDSAVYLCASSFQGGETEAFFGQGTRLTVV.